The entry below describes one TCR beta chain. Its target is unknown. This sample is drawn from a study of cytomegalovirus exposure and HLA in healthy donors. Findings of the study overall: Rarity characterized most TCR sequences, yet some public TCRs appeared in many donors. The CMV antigen specificity of a few CMV-associated chains was confirmed through in vitro analysis.

CDR3 length equals 12 residues. Germline CDR1 is SEHNR and CDR2 is FQNEAQ (reference sequence). Trimming cost V 6 bases and J 11 bases, with 16 bases left between them. Only in-frame clones appear in the TCRdb table, and some are missing; sequencing was by immunoSEQ multiplex PCR. The sample holds approximately 160,000 clones, under 95% seen once. Sequenced input: PBMCs. This chain connects TRBV7-9 to TRBJ1-1; tentative D call: TRBD1 (5 bases). The sequence came from a woman aged 18 to 35 in good health and CMV-seropositive. The CDR3 coding sequence is TGTGCCAGCAGTCTCTCGGGGGGAGAGGCTTTCTTT. Translated: CASSLSGGEAFF. The entire variable domain, with the rest obtained from reference TRBV7-9 and TRBJ1-1, is as follows: DTGVSQNPRHKITKRGQNVTFRCDPISEHNRLYWYRQTLGQGPEFLTYFQNEAQLEKSRLLSDRFSAERPKGSFSTLEIQRTEQGDSAMYLCASSLSGGEAFFGQGTRLTVV.